This TCR beta chain came from a study of shared clonotypes between healthy human individuals. Background on the study: Sampling drew on donors who were a couple of women and a few men aged 18 to 49. General observations from the study: In contrast to clonotypes shared by all four donors, non-shared clonotypes had lower generation probabilities.

TCRdb's copy holds only in-frame clones and misses some; the assay was immunoSEQ multiplex PCR. There are more than 2 million clones in the sample; 85% to 95% occur only once, and 0.9% to 1.3% lies in the top ten. CD45RO negativity and positive selection for CCR7 defined naive CD8 cells, a population that excluded terminally differentiated effector memory CD45RA+ cells. V was trimmed by 1 base and J by 0 bases, leaving 13 bases between them. The CDR3 loop spans 16 amino acids. Germline CDR1 and CDR2: SEHNR and FQNEAQ (reference sequence). On this clone itself: Its specificity is unknown.

V and J are TRBV7-9 and TRBJ2-7; TRBD2 might be the D (6 bases). This receptor was identified in a man between 18 and 29 years old in good health. Sequences were obtained from naive CD8+ T cells sorted from blood. The CDR3 DNA follows: TGTGCCAGCAGCTTAGTCCGAGGAGGGGCCTCCTACGAGCAGTACTTC. Translating it yields CASSLVRGGASYEQYF.